Detailed here is one T cell receptor beta chain. The data originate from a study of blood T cell repertoires in COVID-19. The method was immunoSEQ multiplex PCR; TCRdb's version includes in-frame clones alone and lacks a portion of them. The data show about 45,000 clones, over 80% seen once. Germline lookup yields CDR1 KGHDR and CDR2 SFDVKD. This CDR3 region has 17 residues. Trimming stripped 4 bases from V and 1 base from J, with 15 bases between. The sample taken for sequencing was peripheral blood. The source is a human donor in a cohort sampled during active COVID-19. V gene TRBV24-1 combines with J gene TRBJ2-2; D is possibly TRBD1 (5 bases). The CDR3 coding sequence is TGTGCCACCAGTGACACCCCGGGCACAGGGAACACCGGGGAGCTGTTTTTT. Its translation: CATSDTPGTGNTGELFF.